The clone carrying this T cell receptor (beta chain) was seen more than once but under ten times. This sample was included in a study of T-cell memory formation after mild COVID-19. Looking at the study overall: TCR clusters were mostly confined to one donor each.

The V segment lost 0 bases and the J segment 6 bases; nucleotides outside the gene matches: 14. There are 18 residues in the CDR3. Germline V gene lookup returns CDR1 SGHRS and CDR2 YFSETQ. 5'RACE with constant-segment primers built TCRalpha and TCRbeta cDNA libraries with UMIs. TCRdb independently ran MiXCR on the 5' RACE reads; one entry per CDR3 protein. This sample has roughly 260,000 distinct CDR3 sequences, with 16% found just once. This TCR derives from a man between 18 and 29 years old who had mild COVID-19 (a few samples of this study predate the infection). Cell type and time point are not known. Source material: PBMCs or a T cell subset sorted from them (not recorded which). The gene calls are TRBV5-1 and TRBJ2-3; the match to TRBD2 covers 9 bases. CDR3 amino acids: CASSLVAGGAGMVDTQYF. As DNA, the CDR3 is TGCGCCAGCAGCTTGGTTGCGGGGGGGGCCGGGATGGTTGATACGCAGTATTTT.